Shown below are 24 T cell receptor beta chains from a single sample sequenced in a study of T cell responses to AZD1222 COVID-19 vaccine. Clones were read by immunoSEQ multiplex PCR, and TCRdb kept only the in-frame ones, dropping some. This sample yields fewer than 150,000 clones, of which around 90% are seen a single time; approximately 1.2% belongs to the top ten. Sequencing used peripheral blood, obtained on day 0 of AZD1222 vaccination. These receptors all come from an adult in good health.

The chain carries TRBV10-2 and TRBJ2-5; 12 bases fit TRBD1. The junction had 5 bases not matched to a gene; V was cut back by 6 bases and J by 3 bases. The CDR3 covers 15 residues. Germline V lookup: CDR1 WSHSY, CDR2 SAAADI. The CDR3 region is CASSRDRGREETQYF. CDR3 DNA: TGCGCCAGCAGCCGGGACAGGGGGCGCGAAGAGACCCAGTACTTC.

V gene TRBV4-2 combines with J gene TRBJ2-5; D is unresolved. The V end was cut by 0 bases, the J end by 7 bases, with 18 bases between. This CDR3 spans 16 amino acids. Per the germline V gene, CDR1 is LGHNA and CDR2 is YNFKEQ. The chain's CDR3 is CASSQDLWAARGTQYF. The CDR3 DNA sequence: TGTGCCAGCAGCCAAGATCTCTGGGCCGCGAGAGGGACCCAGTACTTC.

The V and J genes are TRBV6-5 and TRBJ2-3; 7 bases fit TRBD2. Germline CDR1 is MNHEY and CDR2 is SVGAGI. This CDR3 has 15 amino acids. V was pared by 4 bases and J by 4 bases, with 8 bases of the junction left unmatched. The DNA for the CDR3 is TGTGCCAGCAGTTCACGGGGGGTCGAGGCAGATACGCAGTATTTT. This sequence encodes CASSSRGVEADTQYF.

This clone was observed a single time. V and J are TRBV18 and TRBJ1-1, with unresolved D. CDR3 length: 14 residues. The V end lost 3 bases, the J end lost 0 bases, and 8 bases lay between the germline ends. CDR1 KGHSH and CDR2 LQKENI come from the germline V gene. The CDR3 bases are TGTGCCAGCTCACCGCCGGTCCTGAACACTGAAGCTTTCTTT. Protein product: CASSPPVLNTEAFF.

The chain recombines TRBV20-1 with TRBJ2-7; no clear D. Germline V lookup: CDR1 DFQATT, CDR2 SNEGSKA (reference sequence). CDR3 length: 12 residues. The germline V and J ends were trimmed by 6 bases and 3 bases, with 12 bases remaining between them. The CDR3 nucleotides are TGCAGTGCCAGTGATATAGGCTACGAGCAGTACTTC. It specifies CSASDIGYEQYF.

The CDR3 sequence is CASSGDTTYEQYF. CDR3 coding DNA: TGTGCCAGCAGCGGAGACACTACGTACGAGCAGTACTTC. This chain links TRBV5-4 with TRBJ2-7, with D hard to call. The V and J ends lost 4 bases and 4 bases respectively, with 12 bases between them. Germline CDR1 SGHNT, CDR2 YYREEE (reference sequence). This CDR3 has 13 amino acids. The whole variable domain, filled in from reference TRBV5-4 and TRBJ2-7, reads ETGVTQSPTHLIKTRGQQVTLRCSSQSGHNTVSWYQQALGQGPQFIFQYYREEENGRGNFPPRFSGLQFPNYSSELNVNALELDDSALYLCASSGDTTYEQYFGPGTRLTVT.

This CDR3 is CASSVGGQQDTQYF. CDR3 in DNA: TGTGCCAGCAGCGTGGGAGGACAGCAAGATACGCAGTATTTT. This chain connects TRBV9 to TRBJ2-3; D might be TRBD1 or TRBD2, each matching 6 bases. This CDR3 comprises 14 residues. Deletions cut 2 bases from V and 5 bases from J, with 12 bases between. Germline V gene lookup returns CDR1 SGDLS and CDR2 YYNGEE.

The chain uses TRBV12-5 and TRBJ2-5, with a tentative D call TRBD2 (5 bases). V gave up 3 bases and J gave up 4 bases, with 9 bases separating them. This CDR3 is built from 13 residues. Germline assignment: CDR1 LGHNT and CDR2 FRNRAP. The CDR3 nucleotides read TGTGCTAGTGGTTTTCTAGCTCGAGAGACCCAGTACTTC. The encoded protein is CASGFLARETQYF.

The rearrangement links TRBV19 to TRBJ1-1; no firm D call. V was clipped by 3 bases and J by 6 bases, with 5 bases between them. The CDR3 runs 11 residues. Germline CDR1 and CDR2: LNHDA and SQIVND (reference sequence). The CDR3 loop reads CASSMVAEAFF. The CDR3 coding sequence is TGTGCCAGTAGTATGGTCGCTGAAGCTTTCTTT.

J is TRBJ2-7 and V is TRBV6-6, with 7 bases identical to TRBD2. CDR1 MNHNY and CDR2 SVGAGI come from the germline V gene (reference sequence). The CDR3 covers 16 residues. Germline trimming cut 7 bases from V and 3 bases from J; bases unmatched to any gene: 15. CDR3 bases: TGTGCCAGCACCCCAGCTAGCGGCGGGGCTTACTACGAGCAGTACTTC. As protein: CASTPASGGAYYEQYF.

The CDR3 region has the DNA TGTGCCAGCAGCGTAGAGGGGACTAGCAGGGGCTATGAGCAGTTCTTC. Protein sequence: CASSVEGTSRGYEQFF. The gene calls are TRBV9 and TRBJ2-1; TRBD2 matches at 9 bases. The CDR3 loop spans 16 amino acids. Germline-derived CDR1 and CDR2 are SGDLS and YYNGEE. The V gene end was trimmed by 0 bases and the J gene end by 8 bases; junction bases not matched to a gene: 9.

The chain combines TRBV4-1 with TRBJ2-6; 12 nucleotides match TRBD1. The CDR3 contains 19 residues. From germline, CDR1 is MGHRA and CDR2 YSYEKL. V lost 1 base to trimming and J lost 2 bases; unmatched junction nucleotides: 6. This CDR3 reads CASSQVGGTGGAGANVLTF. The CDR3 bases are TGCGCCAGCAGCCAAGTGGGTGGGACAGGGGGCGCTGGGGCCAACGTCCTGACTTTC.

This chain links TRBV19 with TRBJ1-3; D unresolved. CDR1 is LNHDA and CDR2 is SQIVND in the germline V gene (reference sequence). This CDR3 contains 14 residues. The V end lost 3 bases, the J end lost 0 bases, and 6 bases lay between the germline ends. For the CDR3, the DNA is TGTGCCAGTAGTATGGCGGGCTCTGGAAACACCATATATTTT. This translates into CASSMAGSGNTIYF.

The chain uses TRBV9 and TRBJ1-2; 11 nucleotides line up with TRBD1. The CDR3 totals 14 residues. The germline V gene encodes CDR1 SGDLS and CDR2 YYNGEE. Losses at the gene ends were 0 bases for V and 10 bases for J; bases not matched to a gene: 5. The CDR3 DNA sequence: TGTGCCAGCAGCGTAGGTGGACAGGGGGCCGACTACACCTTC. This gives the protein CASSVGGQGADYTF.

This chain links TRBV6-6 with TRBJ2-1; TRBD1 agrees at 12 bases. The germline CDR1 and CDR2 sequences are MNHNY and SVGAGI (reference sequence). The CDR3 runs to 14 residues. With V trimmed by 8 bases and J by 6 bases, 5 bases remained unmatched. Here the CDR3 reads CASRDRGRINEQFF. In DNA, the CDR3 is TGTGCCAGCCGGGACAGGGGGCGCATCAATGAGCAGTTCTTC.

The rearrangement joins TRBV7-2 to TRBJ1-2; no clear D. Per the germline V gene, CDR1 is SGHTA and CDR2 is FQGNSA. The CDR3 extends over 14 amino acids. The ends were cut back, 1 base at V and 0 bases at J, with 6 bases in the middle. CDR3 bases: TGTGCCAGCAGCTTAGGAGGGTCTAACTATGGCTACACCTTC. It specifies CASSLGGSNYGYTF.

This chain connects TRBV7-6 to TRBJ1-1; 10 nucleotides align to TRBD1. CDR3 size: 16 residues. Unmatched junction bases numbered 6, after V lost 3 bases and J lost 2 bases. The V gene's germline CDR1 is SGHVS and CDR2 FNYEAQ. CDR3 in DNA: TGTGCCAGCAGCTTGGTGGGGACAGGGGTAAACACTGAAGCTTTCTTT. Translation: CASSLVGTGVNTEAFF.

This clone appeared a few times. The V and J genes are TRBV7-9 and TRBJ2-7; possibly TRBD2 for D (5 bases). This CDR3 comprises 14 residues. Germline V lookup: CDR1 SEHNR, CDR2 FQNEAQ (reference sequence). V was shortened by 1 base and J by 3 bases, with 10 bases between the two germline ends. The CDR3 DNA reads TGTGCCAGCAGCTTAGGATCTAGCTACTACGAGCAGTACTTC. It yields the protein CASSLGSSYYEQYF.

The chain combines TRBV5-5 with TRBJ1-6, with D possibly matching TRBD1 (6 bases). This CDR3 contains 15 residues. Trimming removed 4 bases at V and 7 bases at J, with 15 bases between. Germline loops: CDR1 SGHKS, CDR2 YYEKEE (reference sequence). The CDR3 here is CASSTAGRGNSPLHF. CDR3 bases: TGTGCCAGCAGCACTGCCGGCAGGGGCAATTCACCCCTCCACTTT.

V and J are TRBV5-1 and TRBJ2-5; D unresolved. Per germline, CDR1 SGHRS and CDR2 YFSETQ. The CDR3 has 15 residues. Deletions cut 1 base from V and 6 bases from J, with 16 bases between. The CDR3 nucleotides are TGCGCCAGCAGCTTGTCGGCTAGTTTGCCCCAGACCCAGTACTTC. This encodes CASSLSASLPQTQYF.

This chain links TRBV25-1 with TRBJ2-5, with 7 bases lining up with TRBD1. Germline assignment: CDR1 MGHDK and CDR2 SYGVNS. This CDR3 spans 16 amino acids. With 6 bases clipped from V and 0 bases from J, the junction kept 10 bases outside the gene matches. CDR3 sequence: CASSKGTARYQETQYF. CDR3 sequence (DNA): TGTGCCAGCAGCAAAGGGACAGCTCGTTACCAAGAGACCCAGTACTTC.

The chain employs TRBV7-9 and TRBJ2-1; 8 nucleotides align to TRBD2. The germline CDR1 and CDR2 sequences are SEHNR and FQNEAQ (reference sequence). The J segment lost 12 bases and the V segment lost 3 bases, leaving 19 bases of the junction unmatched. The CDR3 contains 17 residues. The CDR3, as DNA: TGTGCCAGCAGCTTCACCGTCGGGAGGGTCCGGGTCCTGACGCAGTTCTTC. This sequence encodes CASSFTVGRVRVLTQFF.

V gene TRBV27 combines with J gene TRBJ1-5; D is uncertain. The CDR3 contains 15 residues. Germline V CDR1 and CDR2: MNHEY, SMNVEV (reference sequence). Between the trimmed V and J ends, which lost 10 bases and 2 bases, there was a span of 18 bases. The CDR3 sequence: CATSNSGVGNQPQHF. As DNA, the CDR3 is TGTGCCACCTCAAACTCGGGAGTTGGCAATCAGCCCCAGCATTTT.

Regarding this clone: At one of its ends the junction is not consistent with the germline gene, which may arise from a read error. The J gene is TRBJ2-7, the V gene TRBV6-6; maybe TRBD2 (5 bases). Germline V gene data show CDR1 as MNHNY and CDR2 as SVGAGI (reference sequence). The length of the CDR3 is 13 residues. The CDR3 loop reads CASSYRSSAAADF. For the CDR3, the DNA is TGTGCCAGCAGTTACAGATCCTCGGCGGCAGCGGACTTC.